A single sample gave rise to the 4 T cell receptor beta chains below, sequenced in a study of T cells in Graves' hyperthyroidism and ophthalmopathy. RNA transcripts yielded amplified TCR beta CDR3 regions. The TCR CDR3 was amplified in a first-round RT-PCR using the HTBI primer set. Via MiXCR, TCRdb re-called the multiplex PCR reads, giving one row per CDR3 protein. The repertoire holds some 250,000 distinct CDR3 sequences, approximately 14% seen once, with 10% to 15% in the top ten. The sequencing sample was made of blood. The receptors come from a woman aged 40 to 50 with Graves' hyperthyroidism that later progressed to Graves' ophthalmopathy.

The CDR3 loop is CASSSAGGDYGYTF. The CDR3 DNA is TGTGCCAGCAGTTCGGCAGGGGGGGACTATGGCTACACCTTC. V is TRBV6-5 and J is TRBJ1-2; TRBD1 matches 7 bases. The CDR3 has 14 residues. V was clipped by 4 bases and J by 3 bases; unmatched bases: 5. Germline CDR1 and CDR2: MNHEY and SVGAGI.

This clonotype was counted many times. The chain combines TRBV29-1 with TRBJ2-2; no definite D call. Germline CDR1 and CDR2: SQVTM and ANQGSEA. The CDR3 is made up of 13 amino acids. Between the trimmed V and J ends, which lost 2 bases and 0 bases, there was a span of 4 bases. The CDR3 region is CSVELANTGELFF. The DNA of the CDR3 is TGCAGCGTTGAACTAGCGAACACCGGGGAGCTGTTTTTT.

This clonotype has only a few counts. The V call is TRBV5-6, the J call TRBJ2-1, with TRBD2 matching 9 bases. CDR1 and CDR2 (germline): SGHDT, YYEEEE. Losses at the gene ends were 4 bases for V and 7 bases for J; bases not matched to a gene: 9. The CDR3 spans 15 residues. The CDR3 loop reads CASSPLAGAWNEQFF. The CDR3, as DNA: TGTGCCAGCAGCCCACTAGCGGGTGCGTGGAATGAGCAGTTCTTC.

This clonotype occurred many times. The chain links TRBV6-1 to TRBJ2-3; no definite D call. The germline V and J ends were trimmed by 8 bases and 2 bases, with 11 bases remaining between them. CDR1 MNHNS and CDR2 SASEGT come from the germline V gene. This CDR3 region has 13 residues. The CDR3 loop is CASSLRYTDTQYF. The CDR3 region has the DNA TGTGCCAGCTCGCTGAGATACACAGATACGCAGTATTTT.